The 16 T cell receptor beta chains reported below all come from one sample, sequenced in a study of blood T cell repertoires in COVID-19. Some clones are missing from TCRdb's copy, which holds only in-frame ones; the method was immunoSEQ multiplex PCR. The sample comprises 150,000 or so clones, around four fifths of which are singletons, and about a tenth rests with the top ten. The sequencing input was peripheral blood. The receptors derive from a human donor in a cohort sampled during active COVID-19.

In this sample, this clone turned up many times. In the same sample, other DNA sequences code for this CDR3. CDR3 bases: TGTGCCAGCAGCACTTACTACGAGCAGTACTTC. Translation: CASSTYYEQYF. The chain recombines TRBV7-9 with TRBJ2-7; D ambiguous. CDR1 is SEHNR, CDR2 FQNEAQ, per germline (reference sequence). CDR3 length: 11 amino acids. Trimming cost V 5 bases and J 3 bases, with 5 bases left between them.

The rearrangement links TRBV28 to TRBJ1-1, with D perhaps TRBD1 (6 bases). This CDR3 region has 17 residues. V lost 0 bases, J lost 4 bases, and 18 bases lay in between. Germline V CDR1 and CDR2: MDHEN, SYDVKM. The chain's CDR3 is CASSLWSGDGTTTEAFF. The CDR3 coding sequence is TGTGCCAGCAGTTTATGGTCAGGGGACGGTACTACCACTGAAGCTTTCTTT.

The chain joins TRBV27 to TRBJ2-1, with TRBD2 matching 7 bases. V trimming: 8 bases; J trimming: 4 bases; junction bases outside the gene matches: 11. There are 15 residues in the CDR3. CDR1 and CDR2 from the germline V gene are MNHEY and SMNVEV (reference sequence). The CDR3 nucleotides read TGTGCCAGCGTGCCGGGGGGAGGGGTTTACAATGAGCAGTTCTTC. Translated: CASVPGGGVYNEQFF.

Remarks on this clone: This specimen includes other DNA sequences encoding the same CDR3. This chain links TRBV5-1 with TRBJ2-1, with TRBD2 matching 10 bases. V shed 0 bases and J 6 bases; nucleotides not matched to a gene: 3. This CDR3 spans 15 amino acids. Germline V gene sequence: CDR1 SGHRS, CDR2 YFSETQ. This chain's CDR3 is CASSLGASGGNEQFF. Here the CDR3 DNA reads TGCGCCAGCAGCTTGGGTGCTAGCGGGGGCAATGAGCAGTTCTTC.

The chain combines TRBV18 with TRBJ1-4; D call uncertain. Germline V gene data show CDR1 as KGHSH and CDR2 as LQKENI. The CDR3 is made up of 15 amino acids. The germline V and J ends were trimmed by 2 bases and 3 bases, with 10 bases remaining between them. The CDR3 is CASSPMTGANEKLFF. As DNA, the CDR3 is TGTGCCAGCTCACCAATGACGGGTGCTAATGAAAAACTGTTTTTT.

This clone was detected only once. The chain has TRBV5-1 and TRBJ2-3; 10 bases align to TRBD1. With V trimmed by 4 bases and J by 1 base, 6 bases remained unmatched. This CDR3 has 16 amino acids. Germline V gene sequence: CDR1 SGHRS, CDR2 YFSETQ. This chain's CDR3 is CASSPVGTGGTDTQYF. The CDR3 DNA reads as TGCGCCAGCAGCCCGGTGGGGACAGGGGGCACAGATACGCAGTATTTT.

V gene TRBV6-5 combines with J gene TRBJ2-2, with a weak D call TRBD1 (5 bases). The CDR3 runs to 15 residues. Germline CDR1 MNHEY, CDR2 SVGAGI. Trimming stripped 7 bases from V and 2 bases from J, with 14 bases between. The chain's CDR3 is CASNPETANTGELFF. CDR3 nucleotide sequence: TGTGCCAGCAATCCTGAGACAGCTAACACCGGGGAGCTGTTTTTT.

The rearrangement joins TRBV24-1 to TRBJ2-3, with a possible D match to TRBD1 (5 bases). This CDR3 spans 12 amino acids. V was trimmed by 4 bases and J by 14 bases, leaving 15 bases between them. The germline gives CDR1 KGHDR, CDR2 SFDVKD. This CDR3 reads CATSDWGTMPYF. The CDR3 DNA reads TGTGCCACCAGTGACTGGGGCACGATGCCGTATTTT.

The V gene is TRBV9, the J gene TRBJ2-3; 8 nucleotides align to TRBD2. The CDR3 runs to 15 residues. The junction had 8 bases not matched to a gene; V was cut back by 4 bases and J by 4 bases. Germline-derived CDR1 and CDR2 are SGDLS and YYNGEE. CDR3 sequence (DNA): TGTGCCAGCAGCCCCCGGGGGGGGTCATCAGATACGCAGTATTTT. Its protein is CASSPRGGSSDTQYF. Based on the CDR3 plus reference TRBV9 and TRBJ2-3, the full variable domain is DSGVTQTPKHLITATGQRVTLRCSPRSGDLSVYWYQQSLDQGLQFLIQYYNGEERAKGNILERFSAQQFPDLHSELNLSSLELGDSALYFCASSPRGGSSDTQYFGPGTRLTVL.

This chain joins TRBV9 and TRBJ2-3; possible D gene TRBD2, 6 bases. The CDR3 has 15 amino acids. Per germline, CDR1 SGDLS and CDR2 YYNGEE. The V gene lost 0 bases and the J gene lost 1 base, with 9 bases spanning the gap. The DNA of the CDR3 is TGTGCCAGCAGCGTAGCCCCTAGCGGCACAGATACGCAGTATTTT. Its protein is CASSVAPSGTDTQYF.

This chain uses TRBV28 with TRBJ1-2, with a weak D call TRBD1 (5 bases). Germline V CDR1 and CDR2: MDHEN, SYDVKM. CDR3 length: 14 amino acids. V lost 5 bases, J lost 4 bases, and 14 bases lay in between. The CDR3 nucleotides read TGTGCCAGCAGTCCCGCTCCCAGGGCCTATGGCTACACCTTC. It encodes CASSPAPRAYGYTF.

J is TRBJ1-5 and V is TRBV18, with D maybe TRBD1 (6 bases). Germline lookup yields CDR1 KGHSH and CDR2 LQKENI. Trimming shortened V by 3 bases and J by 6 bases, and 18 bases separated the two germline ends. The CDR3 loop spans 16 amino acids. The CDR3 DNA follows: TGTGCCAGCTCACCCGAACAGGGTCTGTTAATTCAGCCCCAGCATTTT. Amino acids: CASSPEQGLLIQPQHF.

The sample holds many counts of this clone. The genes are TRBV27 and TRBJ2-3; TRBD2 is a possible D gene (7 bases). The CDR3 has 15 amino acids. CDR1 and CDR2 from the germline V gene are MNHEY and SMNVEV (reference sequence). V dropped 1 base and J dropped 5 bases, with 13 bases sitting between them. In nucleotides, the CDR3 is TGTGCCAGCAGTTTATATCAAGGGGGGGGAGATACGCAGTATTTT. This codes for CASSLYQGGGDTQYF.

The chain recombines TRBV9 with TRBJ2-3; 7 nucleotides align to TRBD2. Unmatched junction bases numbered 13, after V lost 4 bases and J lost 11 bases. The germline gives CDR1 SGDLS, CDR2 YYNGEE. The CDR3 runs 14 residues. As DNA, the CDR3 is TGTGCCAGCAGCCCCAGCGGGACCATTTCTGTGCAGTATTTT. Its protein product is CASSPSGTISVQYF.

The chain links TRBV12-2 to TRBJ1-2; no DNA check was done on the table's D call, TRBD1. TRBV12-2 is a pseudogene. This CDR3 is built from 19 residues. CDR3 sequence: CASRPHLRGPTGKDYGYTF. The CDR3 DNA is TGTGCAAGTCGCCCGCACTTAAGGGGGCCGACAGGGAAAGACTATGGCTACACCTTC.

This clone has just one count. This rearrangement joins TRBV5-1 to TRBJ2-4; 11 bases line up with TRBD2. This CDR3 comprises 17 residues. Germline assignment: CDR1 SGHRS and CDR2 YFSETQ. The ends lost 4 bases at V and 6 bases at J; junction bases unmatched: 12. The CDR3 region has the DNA TGCGCCAGCAGCCCCGCTTCGCTAGCGGGAGGCAGAAACATTCAGTACTTC. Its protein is CASSPASLAGGRNIQYF.